The subject of this entry is one T cell receptor (beta chain). Ages ranged from about 18 to 89 years, with residence in about two dozen US areas. Assignments of participants to cohorts depended upon their own reported clinical history. The sample comes from a study of blood T cell repertoires in COVID-19. The germline gives CDR1 GTSNPN, CDR2 SVGIG (reference sequence). The V end lost 1 base, the J end lost 2 bases, and 3 bases lay between the germline ends. CDR3 length: 11 amino acids. TCRdb's copy holds only in-frame clones and misses some; the assay was immunoSEQ multiplex PCR. The sample contains approximately 300,000 clones, 70% to 90% of which appear only once.

The chain carries TRBV30 and TRBJ2-7; D not certain. What was sequenced was PBMCs or T cells enriched from blood (not recorded which). The TCR was taken from a woman younger than 45 who had recovered from COVID-19. CDR3 region: CAWSAAYEQYF. The CDR3 DNA reads as TGTGCCTGGAGTGCGGCCTACGAGCAGTACTTC.